This T cell receptor (beta chain) was obtained from a study of blood T cell repertoires in COVID-19. Authors' methods: Counts of nucleated cells, estimated from reference gene primer amplification, were obtained. The repertoire was sequenced with immunoSEQ multiplex PCR; TCRdb's copy has only in-frame clones and lacks some. V and J calls and clone size follow that table, whereas D and trimming were derived from the DNA. The table has roughly 220,000 clones, 84% seen once. V lost 3 bases and J lost 7; bases outside the gene matches: 10. The CDR3 has 16 amino acids. The germline V gene encodes CDR1 PRHDT and CDR2 FYEKMQ (reference sequence).

This receptor was identified in a middle-aged woman who had recovered from COVID-19. Sequencing was done on a sample of PBMCs or T cells enriched from blood (not recorded which). J is TRBJ2-2 and V is TRBV13, with 8 bases that match TRBD2. The CDR3 loop is CASSFLLAGSGGELFF. DNA for the CDR3: TGTGCCAGCAGCTTTCTTCTAGCGGGCTCCGGCGGGGAGCTGTTTTTT.